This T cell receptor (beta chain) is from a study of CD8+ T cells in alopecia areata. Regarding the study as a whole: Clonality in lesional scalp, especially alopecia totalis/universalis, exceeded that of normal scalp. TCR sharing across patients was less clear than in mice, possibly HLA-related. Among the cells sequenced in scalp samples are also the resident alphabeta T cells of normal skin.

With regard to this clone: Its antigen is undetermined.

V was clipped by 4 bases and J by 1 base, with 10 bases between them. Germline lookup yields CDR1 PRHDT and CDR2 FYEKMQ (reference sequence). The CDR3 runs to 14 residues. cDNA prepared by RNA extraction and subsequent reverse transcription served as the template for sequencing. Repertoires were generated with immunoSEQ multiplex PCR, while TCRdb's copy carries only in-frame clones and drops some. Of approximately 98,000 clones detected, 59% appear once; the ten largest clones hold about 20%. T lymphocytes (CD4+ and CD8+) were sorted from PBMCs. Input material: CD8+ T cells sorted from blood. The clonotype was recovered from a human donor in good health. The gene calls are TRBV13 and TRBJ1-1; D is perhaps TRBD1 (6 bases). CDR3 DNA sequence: TGTGCCAGCAGCTATCGGACAGAGAACACTGAAGCTTTCTTT. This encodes CASSYRTENTEAFF.